Presented here are 20 T cell receptor beta chains from one specimen sequenced in a study of blood T cell repertoires in COVID-19. The table came from immunoSEQ multiplex PCR; TCRdb's copy has only in-frame clones and leaves some out. The sample holds about 120,000 clones, 83% seen once. Sequencing used peripheral blood. These receptors originate from a man aged 25-45 years with acute or convalescent COVID-19.

This clone has just one count. The gene calls are TRBV7-9 and TRBJ1-5; no clear D gene. This CDR3 is built from 12 residues. CDR1 and CDR2 (germline): SEHNR, FQNEAQ (reference sequence). The V gene lost 0 bases and the J gene lost 11 bases, with 8 bases spanning the gap. The CDR3 nucleotides read TGTGCCAGCAGCTTAGCGGGAGAGTCCCAGCATTTT. This gives the protein CASSLAGESQHF.

The chain has TRBV19 and TRBJ2-1; 7 bases align to TRBD2. Looked up from germline, CDR1 is LNHDA and CDR2 is SQIVND (reference sequence). With V trimmed by 5 bases and J by 8 bases, 12 bases remained unmatched. This CDR3 comprises 15 residues. CDR3 residues: CASSPPRGSFDEQFF. As DNA, the CDR3 is TGTGCCAGTAGTCCTCCCCGCGGGAGTTTTGATGAGCAGTTCTTC.

The chain employs TRBV5-4 and TRBJ2-3; TRBD1 matches at 8 bases. Losses at the gene ends were 2 bases for V and 6 bases for J; bases not matched to a gene: 14. The CDR3 is 17 amino acids. CDR1 and CDR2 from the germline V gene are SGHNT and YYREEE (reference sequence). The chain's CDR3 is CASSLGSGAGGADTQYF. CDR3 coding DNA: TGTGCCAGCAGCTTAGGGTCAGGGGCAGGGGGCGCGGATACGCAGTATTTT.

The chain links TRBV5-4 to TRBJ2-3; 8 bases are shared with TRBD2. Germline trimming cut 2 bases from V and 6 bases from J; bases unmatched to any gene: 5. CDR1 and CDR2 from the germline V gene are SGHNT and YYREEE (reference sequence). The CDR3 totals 14 residues. This chain's CDR3 is CASSLSAGADTQYF. The DNA of the CDR3 is TGTGCCAGCAGCTTATCAGCGGGGGCCGATACGCAGTATTTT.

This chain uses TRBV9 with TRBJ2-3; 11 bases match TRBD2. Germline V gives CDR1 SGDLS, CDR2 YYNGEE. The CDR3 covers 15 residues. The ends lost 6 bases at V and 6 bases at J; junction bases unmatched: 9. CDR3: CASTPTSGGADTQYF. The CDR3 DNA is TGTGCCAGCACACCAACTAGCGGGGGTGCGGATACGCAGTATTTT. Full variable domain (remainder filled in from reference TRBV9 and TRBJ2-3): DSGVTQTPKHLITATGQRVTLRCSPRSGDLSVYWYQQSLDQGLQFLIQYYNGEERAKGNILERFSAQQFPDLHSELNLSSLELGDSALYFCASTPTSGGADTQYFGPGTRLTVL.

The table lists this clone with a count of one. The same CDR3 can be traced to other DNA sequences in this sample. This sequence joins TRBV4-1 and TRBJ2-2, with 8 bases fitting TRBD2. In germline, CDR1 is MGHRA, CDR2 YSYEKL. The trim removed 1 base at V and 4 bases at J, leaving 8 bases unmatched. The CDR3 sequence is 17 residues long. The CDR3 loop is CASSQVPGLAGTGELFF. CDR3 DNA: TGCGCCAGCAGCCAAGTTCCCGGACTAGCCGGCACCGGGGAGCTGTTTTTT.

This clone has just a few counts. The J gene is TRBJ1-6, the V gene TRBV14, with D possibly matching TRBD1 (6 bases). V lost 0 bases to trimming and J lost 10 bases, with 16 bases between them. Germline loops: CDR1 SGHDN, CDR2 FVKESK. This CDR3 has 16 amino acids. The CDR3 is CASSQDLGARSSPLHF. CDR3 nucleotides: TGTGCCAGCAGCCAAGATTTGGGGGCGCGCAGCTCACCCCTCCACTTT.

The chain is built from TRBV7-2 and TRBJ1-3; D unclear. CDR1 and CDR2 from the germline V gene are SGHTA and FQGNSA. This CDR3 has 14 amino acids. Trimming shortened V by 1 base and J by 4 bases, and 8 bases separated the two germline ends. The CDR3 spells CASSLGSAGNTIYF. CDR3 sequence (DNA): TGTGCCAGCAGCTTAGGATCAGCGGGAAACACCATATATTTT.

The chain joins TRBV9 to TRBJ1-3; D gene unclear. V dropped 3 bases and J dropped 3 bases, with 7 bases sitting between them. Germline-derived CDR1 and CDR2 are SGDLS and YYNGEE. CDR3 length equals 13 residues. The CDR3 nucleotides read TGTGCCAGCAGCGCCCAGGATGGAAACACCATATATTTT. This codes for CASSAQDGNTIYF.

Only one count was recorded for this clone. V gene TRBV27 combines with J gene TRBJ1-2, with TRBD1 matching 8 bases. Looked up from germline, CDR1 is MNHEY and CDR2 is SMNVEV (reference sequence). V gave up 3 bases and J gave up 2 bases; unmatched junction bases: 8. This CDR3 contains 16 residues. The CDR3 here is CASSFLTGQENYGYTF. In DNA, the CDR3 is TGTGCCAGCAGTTTCTTAACGGGACAGGAGAACTATGGCTACACCTTC.

The V and J genes are TRBV27 and TRBJ1-2, with 7 bases identical to TRBD1. This CDR3 is built from 15 residues. V was pared by 3 bases and J by 8 bases, with 12 bases of the junction left unmatched. CDR1 is MNHEY, CDR2 SMNVEV, per germline (reference sequence). Here the CDR3 reads CASSFGGGLPLGYTF. Here the CDR3 DNA reads TGTGCCAGCAGTTTCGGAGGGGGCCTACCCCTAGGCTACACCTTC.

The J gene is TRBJ1-6, the V gene TRBV11-1; 10 nucleotides agree with TRBD1. The germline CDR1 and CDR2 sequences are SGHAT and FQDESV (reference sequence). This CDR3 spans 16 amino acids. The ends lost 5 bases at V and 7 bases at J; junction bases unmatched: 8. CDR3 amino acids: CASSPRQGARNSPLHF. The CDR3 DNA sequence: TGTGCCAGCAGCCCGAGACAGGGGGCTCGGAATTCACCCCTCCACTTT.

V gene TRBV11-1 combines with J gene TRBJ1-1; a possible D gene is TRBD1 (6 bases). V dropped 5 bases and J dropped 3 bases, with 13 bases sitting between them. The CDR3 runs 14 residues. Germline assignment: CDR1 SGHAT and CDR2 FQDESV (reference sequence). For the CDR3, the DNA is TGTGCCAGCAGCCTGGCGGGGGCCCACACTGAAGCTTTCTTT. Protein: CASSLAGAHTEAFF.

This chain's CDR3 is CASSQDAGGHEQFF. CDR3 sequence (DNA): TGTGCCAGCAGCCAAGACGCGGGGGGCCATGAGCAGTTCTTC. This chain uses TRBV3-1 (or the pseudogene TRBV3-2) with TRBJ2-1; TRBD2 agrees at 8 bases. V dropped 0 bases and J dropped 8; count of bases not matched to a gene: 3. There are 14 residues in the CDR3. CDR1 and CDR2 from the germline V gene are LGHDT and YNNKEL (reference sequence).

V gene TRBV5-4 combines with J gene TRBJ1-1; 8 nucleotides agree with TRBD1. The J segment lost 10 bases and the V segment lost 1 base, leaving 6 bases of the junction unmatched. The CDR3 loop spans 13 amino acids. CDR1 SGHNT and CDR2 YYREEE come from the germline V gene (reference sequence). DNA for the CDR3: TGTGCCAGCAGCTTGTTCGGACAGGGAGTAGCTTTCTTT. Translated: CASSLFGQGVAFF. Complete variable domain (other parts from reference TRBV5-4 and TRBJ1-1): ETGVTQSPTHLIKTRGQQVTLRCSSQSGHNTVSWYQQALGQGPQFIFQYYREEENGRGNFPPRFSGLQFPNYSSELNVNALELDDSALYLCASSLFGQGVAFFGQGTRLTVV.

This clone was recorded many times. V and J are TRBV7-3 and TRBJ2-1, with D perhaps TRBD1 (6 bases). Germline loops: CDR1 SGHTA, CDR2 FQGTGA. Trimming removed 5 bases from V and 9 bases from J, with 11 bases in between. This CDR3 is built from 12 residues. CDR3 sequence reads: CASSLGGGEQFF. The CDR3 coding sequence is TGTGCCAGCAGCCTTGGGGGCGGTGAGCAGTTCTTC.

The chain employs TRBV30 and TRBJ1-2; 7 bases are shared with TRBD1. V dropped 5 bases and J dropped 2; count of bases not matched to a gene: 2. This CDR3 is built from 12 residues. Germline-derived CDR1 and CDR2 are GTSNPN and SVGIG (reference sequence). The CDR3 DNA reads as TGTGCCTGGGCGACAGGGAACTATGGCTACACCTTC. This codes for CAWATGNYGYTF.

The genes are TRBV9 and TRBJ1-4; D perhaps matches TRBD1 (5 bases). Per the germline V gene, CDR1 is SGDLS and CDR2 is YYNGEE. The CDR3 covers 14 residues. V was pared by 7 bases and J by 5 bases, with 15 bases between. The CDR3 bases are TGTGCCAGCGGAAGTGGCAGGGCGAATGAAAAACTGTTTTTT. Encoded protein: CASGSGRANEKLFF.

The gene calls are TRBV6-4 and TRBJ2-6; 13 bases are shared with TRBD2. CDR1 MRHNA and CDR2 SNTAGT come from the germline V gene. The CDR3 runs to 16 residues. V shed 4 bases, J shed 3 bases, and the junction held 0 bases outside the gene matches. This CDR3 reads CASSGTSGSGANVLTF. In nucleotides, the CDR3 is TGTGCCAGCAGTGGGACTAGCGGGAGTGGGGCCAACGTCCTGACTTTC.

The gene calls are TRBV7-2 and TRBJ1-2; possibly TRBD1 for D (6 bases). The CDR3 loop spans 15 amino acids. Germline assignment: CDR1 SGHTA and CDR2 FQGNSA. The V and J ends lost 1 base and 8 bases respectively, with 17 bases between them. The CDR3 DNA reads TGTGCCAGCAGCTTAGTCCAGGGGACGATCGGGGGCTACACCTTC. Encoded protein: CASSLVQGTIGGYTF.